The 30 T cell receptor beta chains given below trace back to one sample, sequenced in a study of cytomegalovirus exposure and HLA in healthy donors. Researchers ran the PCR with 60 Vbeta and 13 Jbeta primers. Method: immunoSEQ multiplex PCR; TCRdb's copy keeps in-frame clones and lacks some. Of approximately 160,000 clones detected, 75% to 80% appear once; the ten largest clones hold over 0.6%. The sequencing sample was made of PBMCs. These receptors came from a male donor in good health and CMV-seronegative.

The V and J genes are TRBV19 and TRBJ2-2; 11 bases line up with TRBD1. Germline-derived CDR1 and CDR2 are LNHDA and SQIVND (reference sequence). CDR3 length: 17 amino acids. The J segment lost 1 base and the V segment lost 7 bases, leaving 8 bases of the junction unmatched. CDR3 loop: CASKSWTGGRNTGELFF. In DNA form, the CDR3 reads TGTGCCAGTAAATCGTGGACAGGGGGCAGGAACACCGGGGAGCTGTTTTTT.

This rearrangement joins TRBV2 to TRBJ1-1; TRBD1 agrees at 9 bases. The V gene's germline CDR1 is SNHLY and CDR2 FYNNEI. The CDR3 is 14 amino acids. The ends lost 4 bases at V and 4 bases at J; junction bases unmatched: 4. The CDR3 DNA reads as TGTGCCAGCAGTGTCACAGGGGGCGGCACTGAAGCTTTCTTT. This gives the protein CASSVTGGGTEAFF.

The rearrangement uses TRBV6-1 and TRBJ2-5, with D perhaps TRBD1 (6 bases). The germline gives CDR1 MNHNS, CDR2 SASEGT. Trimming left V 9 bases short and J 5 bases short, with 19 bases between. The CDR3 is made up of 14 amino acids. CDR3 bases: TGTGCCAGTACTATCAGGGGTTTTGGGGAGACCCAGTACTTC. Its translation is CASTIRGFGETQYF.

The V and J genes are TRBV11-2 and TRBJ1-4; maybe TRBD1 (6 bases). The germline gives CDR1 SGHAT, CDR2 FQNNGV. Trimming removed 5 bases at V and 5 bases at J, with 15 bases between. CDR3 length: 15 residues. The CDR3 coding sequence is TGTGCCAGCAGCACCGGACAGCTCTGGAATGAAAAACTGTTTTTT. As protein: CASSTGQLWNEKLFF.

CDR3 region: CASSSGAGYNSPLHF. DNA for the CDR3: TGTGCCAGCAGCAGCGGGGCAGGCTATAATTCACCCCTCCACTTT. V is TRBV6-6 and J is TRBJ1-6, with a weak D call TRBD1 (5 bases). Germline V gene sequence: CDR1 MNHNY, CDR2 SVGAGI (reference sequence). The CDR3 loop spans 15 amino acids. V gave up 6 bases and J gave up 3 bases, with 12 bases separating them.

The chain uses TRBV7-8 and TRBJ2-3; D might be TRBD2 (5 bases). The CDR3 loop spans 15 amino acids. Germline V gene data show CDR1 as SGHVS and CDR2 as FQNEAQ. V dropped 2 bases and J dropped 0 bases, with 9 bases sitting between them. The CDR3 region is CASSLRELSTDTQYF. In nucleotides, the CDR3 is TGTGCCAGCAGCTTAAGGGAGCTTAGCACAGATACGCAGTATTTT.

The table lists this clone with a count of one. The gene calls are TRBV14 and TRBJ1-2; D unresolved. This CDR3 is 15 amino acids long. The germline V and J ends were trimmed by 4 bases and 4 bases, with 16 bases remaining between them. From germline, CDR1 is SGHDN and CDR2 FVKESK. The DNA of the CDR3 is TGTGCCAGCAGCCGTTCGGCAGCGCAACCCTATGGCTACACCTTC. Amino acid sequence: CASSRSAAQPYGYTF.

V usage is TRBV5-4 and J usage is TRBJ1-2, with 11 nucleotides matching TRBD1. The CDR3 totals 17 residues. The V gene end was trimmed by 2 bases and the J gene end by 4 bases; junction bases not matched to a gene: 10. CDR1 is SGHNT and CDR2 is YYREEE in the germline V gene (reference sequence). CDR3 sequence reads: CASSLGGGTGGIYGYTF. The CDR3 coding sequence is TGTGCCAGCAGCTTAGGGGGCGGGACAGGGGGAATCTATGGCTACACCTTC.

The chain has TRBV7-9 and TRBJ2-3; 9 nucleotides line up with TRBD2. This CDR3 is 18 amino acids long. The V gene's germline CDR1 is SEHNR and CDR2 FQNEAQ (reference sequence). Trimming took 1 base from V and 0 from J; bases not matched to a gene: 8. The CDR3, as DNA: TGTGCCAGCAGCTTAGGAAGGGCTAGCGGGACTAGCACAGATACGCAGTATTTT. Protein: CASSLGRASGTSTDTQYF.

CDR3 sequence reads: CASSLGTVGYEQYF. The CDR3 bases are TGTGCCAGCAGCTTAGGGACAGTGGGCTACGAGCAGTACTTC. The chain joins TRBV11-3 to TRBJ2-7; a possible D gene is TRBD1 (6 bases). V lost 1 base to trimming and J lost 3 bases, with 10 bases between them. The CDR3 has 14 amino acids. Per germline, CDR1 SGHNT and CDR2 YENEEA.

The CDR3 loop is CASSSYSGTGMGTEAFF. The CDR3 bases are TGTGCCAGCAGCTCCTACTCGGGGACAGGAATGGGAACTGAAGCTTTCTTT. The V and J genes are TRBV5-6 and TRBJ1-1; 8 positions agree with TRBD1. Germline loops: CDR1 SGHDT, CDR2 YYEEEE. J was trimmed by 5 bases and V by 3 bases; bases with no gene match: 15. The CDR3 is 17 amino acids.

The V call is TRBV6-4, the J call TRBJ2-1; possible D gene TRBD2, 6 bases. Germline assignment: CDR1 MRHNA and CDR2 SNTAGT. V was cut by 5 bases and J by 3 bases, with 11 bases left in between. This CDR3 is built from 14 residues. CDR3: CASSPGTYYNEQFF. The CDR3, as DNA: TGTGCCAGCAGTCCCGGGACTTACTACAATGAGCAGTTCTTC.

This CDR3 reads CASSPSQGTGTEAFF. The CDR3 DNA reads as TGTGCCAGCTCACCATCCCAGGGGACAGGCACTGAAGCTTTCTTT. The chain joins TRBV18 to TRBJ1-1, with 8 bases fitting TRBD1. Germline lookup yields CDR1 KGHSH and CDR2 LQKENI. V shed 2 bases, J shed 4 bases, and the junction held 6 bases outside the gene matches. This CDR3 has 15 amino acids.

The V call is TRBV7-9, the J call TRBJ2-7; D is undetermined. V lost 5 bases and J 2 bases, leaving 7 bases between the germline ends. CDR3 size: 12 residues. The germline CDR1 and CDR2 sequences are SEHNR and FQNEAQ (reference sequence). As DNA, the CDR3 is TGTGCCAGCAGCCCGAGCGCCTACGAGCAGTACTTC. Protein product: CASSPSAYEQYF.

J is TRBJ2-2 and V is TRBV27; the match to TRBD1 covers 9 bases. Germline CDR1 and CDR2: MNHEY and SMNVEV (reference sequence). The V gene end was trimmed by 5 bases and the J gene end by 6 bases; junction bases not matched to a gene: 7. The CDR3 sequence is 15 residues long. The CDR3 nucleotides read TGTGCCAGCAGTCCGGGGACAGGGCGAGCCGGGGAGCTGTTTTTT. Its protein product is CASSPGTGRAGELFF.

The chain employs TRBV29-1 and TRBJ2-7; 12 bases are shared with TRBD1. V dropped 4 bases and J dropped 4; count of bases not matched to a gene: 11. This CDR3 spans 16 amino acids. Germline assignment: CDR1 SQVTM and CDR2 ANQGSEA. CDR3 DNA sequence: TGCAGCGTTGGACCGAGTGGGACAGGGGGCACGTACGAGCAGTACTTC. Amino acids: CSVGPSGTGGTYEQYF.

The chain is built from TRBV29-1 and TRBJ1-6; TRBD1 aligns across 9 bases. Unmatched junction bases numbered 5, after V lost 6 bases and J lost 5 bases. The CDR3 covers 14 residues. Germline CDR1 and CDR2: SQVTM and ANQGSEA. CDR3 DNA sequence: TGCAGCGTGCGGGACAGGGACGATAATTCACCCCTCCACTTT. Translated, it gives CSVRDRDDNSPLHF.

The chain recombines TRBV5-5 with TRBJ1-5; TRBD1 agrees at 9 bases. V lost 0 bases and J lost 7; bases outside the gene matches: 5. The CDR3 contains 15 residues. Germline V gene lookup returns CDR1 SGHKS and CDR2 YYEKEE (reference sequence). The CDR3 region is CASSLGATGGQPQHF. The DNA of the CDR3 is TGTGCCAGCAGCTTGGGGGCGACAGGGGGGCAGCCCCAGCATTTT.

The chain links TRBV9 to TRBJ1-5, with a tentative D call TRBD1 (5 bases). Germline loops: CDR1 SGDLS, CDR2 YYNGEE. Trimming removed 4 bases at V and 6 bases at J, with 14 bases between. The CDR3 runs to 14 residues. CDR3 nucleotides: TGTGCCAGCAGCTCACTTCCTAGGGGTCAGCCCCAGCATTTT. Translated, it gives CASSSLPRGQPQHF. The full variable domain, completed using reference TRBV9 and TRBJ1-5, is DSGVTQTPKHLITATGQRVTLRCSPRSGDLSVYWYQQSLDQGLQFLIQYYNGEERAKGNILERFSAQQFPDLHSELNLSSLELGDSALYFCASSSLPRGQPQHFGDGTRLSIL.

This chain uses TRBV7-2 with TRBJ1-5; 8 bases are shared with TRBD1. V lost 5 bases and J lost 7; bases outside the gene matches: 10. The V gene's germline CDR1 is SGHTA and CDR2 FQGNSA. The CDR3 loop spans 15 amino acids. This chain's CDR3 is CASSLWTGTDQPQHF. The CDR3 DNA follows: TGTGCCAGCAGCCTCTGGACAGGGACAGACCAGCCCCAGCATTTT.

This rearrangement joins TRBV6-6 to TRBJ1-2, with D possibly matching TRBD1 (6 bases). This CDR3 is 14 amino acids long. V lost 2 bases to trimming and J lost 4 bases, with 11 bases between them. CDR1 and CDR2 (germline): MNHNY, SVGAGI (reference sequence). CDR3 in amino acids: CASSYGQGPYGYTF. CDR3 bases: TGTGCCAGCAGTTACGGGCAGGGGCCCTATGGCTACACCTTC.

This clone has more than one count but fewer than ten. V and J are TRBV5-8 and TRBJ1-1, with D possibly being TRBD1 (5 bases). Trimming shortened V by 1 base and J by 9 bases, and 10 bases separated the two germline ends. The CDR3 runs 12 residues. Germline V gene lookup returns CDR1 SGHTS and CDR2 YDEGEE. The CDR3 loop reads CASSLRQGKAFF. The CDR3 bases are TGTGCCAGCAGCTTGCGGCAGGGAAAAGCTTTCTTT.

This clone was counted a few times. V usage is TRBV5-6 and J usage is TRBJ2-5; TRBD2 agrees at 7 bases. The V gene's germline CDR1 is SGHDT and CDR2 YYEEEE. The CDR3 spans 13 residues. Losses at the gene ends were 0 bases for V and 5 bases for J; bases not matched to a gene: 1. The CDR3 here is CASSLAGGETQYF. In nucleotides, the CDR3 is TGTGCCAGCAGCTTGGCCGGGGGGGAGACCCAGTACTTC.

This clone occurred a few times. The gene calls are TRBV6-1 and TRBJ2-1; D ambiguous. Germline loops: CDR1 MNHNS, CDR2 SASEGT. The CDR3 consists of 14 residues. Trimming cost V 5 bases and J 2 bases, with 10 bases left between them. For the CDR3, the DNA is TGTGCCAGCAGTCGGAGTACCACCTACAATGAGCAGTTCTTC. This encodes CASSRSTTYNEQFF.

The chain recombines TRBV5-1 with TRBJ2-5, with D tentatively TRBD1 (8 bases). CDR3 size: 15 residues. Trimming left V 4 bases short and J 7 bases short, with 20 bases between. The germline CDR1 and CDR2 sequences are SGHRS and YFSETQ. The CDR3 DNA reads TGCGCCAGCAGCCCAGGGGGCCTTACGGGGGGGACCCAGTACTTC. Its translation: CASSPGGLTGGTQYF.

This clone has a handful of counts. The chain employs TRBV7-9 and TRBJ1-2; no clear D gene. The CDR3 contains 12 residues. V lost 0 bases to trimming and J lost 8 bases, with 7 bases between them. CDR1 is SEHNR and CDR2 is FQNEAQ in the germline V gene (reference sequence). The CDR3 region is CASSLAEGGYTF. The CDR3 coding sequence is TGTGCCAGCAGCTTAGCTGAGGGAGGCTACACCTTC.

CDR3 nucleotides: TGTGCCAGCAGTGACGGGACTAGCGGGAGCGAGCAGTACTTC. This gives the protein CASSDGTSGSEQYF. V and J are TRBV6-4 and TRBJ2-5; 14 bases align to TRBD2. The J call may be incorrect, as the DNA end agrees better with TRBJ2-7. This CDR3 has 14 amino acids. Germline lookup yields CDR1 MRHNA and CDR2 SNTAGT.

This clone was recorded once. J is TRBJ2-2 and V is TRBV10-3; 8 positions agree with TRBD2. J was trimmed by 8 bases and V by 3 bases; bases with no gene match: 5. CDR1 is ENHRY, CDR2 SYGVKD, per germline. The CDR3 is 14 residues long. The CDR3 here is CAISEGGGSGELFF. As DNA, the CDR3 is TGTGCCATCAGTGAAGGCGGGGGGTCTGGGGAGCTGTTTTTT.

The V gene is TRBV7-9, the J gene TRBJ2-7, with 7 bases fitting TRBD1. Trimming removed 2 bases from V and 3 bases from J; junction bases left unmatched: 1. Germline CDR1 reads SEHNR; CDR2 reads FQNEAQ (reference sequence). The CDR3 spans 13 residues. As DNA, the CDR3 is TGTGCCAGCAGCTTATACAGGGGCTACGAGCAGTACTTC. It is translated as CASSLYRGYEQYF.

This clone was recorded a few times. This sequence joins TRBV6-5 and TRBJ1-1, with a weak D call TRBD1 (6 bases). Germline CDR1 is MNHEY and CDR2 is SVGAGI. This CDR3 comprises 13 residues. V shed 7 bases and J shed 10 bases, with 19 bases lying between them. The CDR3: CASKQGGGRRAFF. The DNA of the CDR3 is TGTGCCAGCAAACAAGGGGGGGGGCGTCGAGCTTTCTTT.